The clone carrying this T cell receptor (beta chain) was detected only a few times. What it binds is not known. This entry comes from a study of cytomegalovirus exposure and HLA in healthy donors. General study results and limits: The investigators catalogued 164 TCR beta chains as cytomegalovirus-associated. Specific recognition of CMV antigens was confirmed in vitro for a few chains (all CMV-associated). Cytomegalovirus status, reportedly, was diagnosed with high specificity and sensitivity by the classifier. Subsequent analysis showed first-cohort TCR clusters tending to co-occur in roughly 130 validation repertoires.

Some clones are missing from TCRdb's copy, which holds only in-frame ones; the method was immunoSEQ multiplex PCR. The table includes under 300,000 clones, around 88% detected once. Germline CDR1 and CDR2: SQVTM and ANQGSEA. CDR3 length equals 14 residues. The V gene end was trimmed by 1 base and the J gene end by 3 bases; junction bases not matched to a gene: 1. V gene TRBV29-1 combines with J gene TRBJ2-1; 9 bases are a match to TRBD2. This sequence was found in a woman aged 25 to 39 in good health and CMV-seropositive. Sample: PBMCs. CDR3 bases: TGCAGCGTTGAAGCTAGCGGGAACTACAATGAGCAGTTCTTC. This gives the protein CSVEASGNYNEQFF.